Here is one T cell receptor (beta chain) with its context. Its specificity is unknown. It was cDNA, reverse transcribed from extracted RNA, that served as the sequencing template. Using immunoSEQ multiplex PCR, the repertoire was profiled, and TCRdb retains in-frame clones only, with some absent. The sample contains approximately 180,000 clones, roughly 60% of which appear only once. V was pared by 3 bases and J by 5 bases, with 8 bases of the junction left unmatched. Per the germline V gene, CDR1 is MNHEY and CDR2 is SMNVEV (reference sequence). This CDR3 is 15 amino acids long. This specimen comes from a study of CD8+ T cells in alopecia areata. Treatment reported: oral pan-JAK inhibitor, 5-10 mg twice daily. Patients with alopecia areata provided lesional scalp punch biopsies as well as peripheral blood. Researchers picked out CD4+ and CD8+ T cells from PBMCs by sorting. General study findings and limits: Among patients, TCR sharing was less clear than in mice, a difference possibly due in part to HLA diversity in the patient population.

This TCR was recovered from a human donor with alopecia areata. The V gene is TRBV27, the J gene TRBJ1-1; 8 bases agree with TRBD1. The source material was CD4+ T cells sorted from blood, sampled at roughly week 58, from a patient treated with tofacitinib. CDR3 in amino acids: CASSFRTGSGTEAFF. The CDR3, as DNA: TGTGCCAGCAGTTTCAGGACAGGGTCGGGTACTGAAGCTTTCTTT.